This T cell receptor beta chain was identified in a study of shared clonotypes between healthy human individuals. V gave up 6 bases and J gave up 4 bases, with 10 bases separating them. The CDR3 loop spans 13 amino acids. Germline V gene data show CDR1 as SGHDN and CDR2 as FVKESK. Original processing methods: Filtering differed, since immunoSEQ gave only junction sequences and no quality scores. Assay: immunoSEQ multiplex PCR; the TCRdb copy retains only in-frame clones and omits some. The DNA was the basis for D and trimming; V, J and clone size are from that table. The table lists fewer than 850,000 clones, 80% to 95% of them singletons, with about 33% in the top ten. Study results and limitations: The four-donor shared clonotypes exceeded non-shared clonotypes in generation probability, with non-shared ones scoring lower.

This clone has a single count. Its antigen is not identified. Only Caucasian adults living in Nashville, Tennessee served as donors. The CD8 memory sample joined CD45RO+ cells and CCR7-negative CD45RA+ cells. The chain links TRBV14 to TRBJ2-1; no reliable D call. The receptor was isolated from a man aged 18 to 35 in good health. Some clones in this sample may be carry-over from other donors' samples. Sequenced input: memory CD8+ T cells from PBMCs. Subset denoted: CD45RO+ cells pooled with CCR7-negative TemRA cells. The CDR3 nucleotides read TGTGCCAGCAGACTCTCCGGGTACAATGAGCAGTTCTTC. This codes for CASRLSGYNEQFF.